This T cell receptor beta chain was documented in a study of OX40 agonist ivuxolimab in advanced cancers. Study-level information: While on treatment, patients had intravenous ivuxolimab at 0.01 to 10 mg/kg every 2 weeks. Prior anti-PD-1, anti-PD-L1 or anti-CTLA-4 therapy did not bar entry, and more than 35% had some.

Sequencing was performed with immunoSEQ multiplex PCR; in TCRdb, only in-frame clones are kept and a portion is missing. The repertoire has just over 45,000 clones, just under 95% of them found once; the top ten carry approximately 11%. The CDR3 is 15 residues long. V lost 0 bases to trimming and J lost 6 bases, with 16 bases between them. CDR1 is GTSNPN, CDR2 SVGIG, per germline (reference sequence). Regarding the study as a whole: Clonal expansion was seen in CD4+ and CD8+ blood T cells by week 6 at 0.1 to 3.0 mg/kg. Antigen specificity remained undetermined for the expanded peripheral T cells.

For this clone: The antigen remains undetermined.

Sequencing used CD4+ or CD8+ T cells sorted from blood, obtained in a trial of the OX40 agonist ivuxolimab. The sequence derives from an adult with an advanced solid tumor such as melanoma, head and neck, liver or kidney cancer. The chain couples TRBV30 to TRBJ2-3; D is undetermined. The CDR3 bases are TGTGCCTGGAGTGTGGAGAACCACCTTTGGGATACGCAGTATTTT. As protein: CAWSVENHLWDTQYF.